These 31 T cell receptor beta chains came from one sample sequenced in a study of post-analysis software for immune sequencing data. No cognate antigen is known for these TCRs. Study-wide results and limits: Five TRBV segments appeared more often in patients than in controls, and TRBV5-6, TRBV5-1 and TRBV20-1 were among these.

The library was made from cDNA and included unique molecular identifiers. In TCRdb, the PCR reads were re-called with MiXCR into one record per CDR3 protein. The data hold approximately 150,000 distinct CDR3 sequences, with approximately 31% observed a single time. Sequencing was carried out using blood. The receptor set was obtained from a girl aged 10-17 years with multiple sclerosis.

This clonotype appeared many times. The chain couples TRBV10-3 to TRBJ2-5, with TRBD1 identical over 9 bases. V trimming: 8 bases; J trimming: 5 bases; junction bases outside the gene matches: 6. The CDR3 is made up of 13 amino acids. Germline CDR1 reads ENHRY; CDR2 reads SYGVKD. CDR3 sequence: CAIGTGLEETQYF. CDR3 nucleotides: TGTGCCATCGGGACAGGGCTGGAGGAGACCCAGTACTTC.

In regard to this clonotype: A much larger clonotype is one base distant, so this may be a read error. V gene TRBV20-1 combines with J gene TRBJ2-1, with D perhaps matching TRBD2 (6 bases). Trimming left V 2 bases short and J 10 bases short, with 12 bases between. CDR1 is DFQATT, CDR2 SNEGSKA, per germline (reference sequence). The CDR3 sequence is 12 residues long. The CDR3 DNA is TGCAGTGCTAGACGGGGGAGTCGCGAGCAGTTCTTC. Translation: CSARRGSREQFF.

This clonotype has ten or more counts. This CDR3 reads CASSQDGGGTDTQYF. The CDR3 DNA sequence: TGTGCCAGCAGCCAGGATGGCGGGGGCACAGATACGCAGTATTTT. This rearrangement joins TRBV3-1 to TRBJ2-3; D is perhaps TRBD2 (6 bases). The length of the CDR3 is 15 residues. Germline V gene data show CDR1 as LGHDT and CDR2 as YNNKEL (reference sequence). Trimming took 3 bases from V and 1 from J, leaving 11 bases between them.

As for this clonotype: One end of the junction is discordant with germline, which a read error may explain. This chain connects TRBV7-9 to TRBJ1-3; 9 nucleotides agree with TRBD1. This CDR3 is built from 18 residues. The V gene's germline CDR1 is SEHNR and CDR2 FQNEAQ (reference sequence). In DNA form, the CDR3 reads TGCGCCAGCAACCTACTAACCCCGGGACAGGGCTCTGGAAACACCATATATTTT. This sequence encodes CASNLLTPGQGSGNTIYF.

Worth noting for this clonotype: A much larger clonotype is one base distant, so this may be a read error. CDR3 region: CSVRLGGYEQYF. CDR3 coding DNA: TGCAGCGTCCGCTTAGGGGGTTACGAGCAGTACTTC. The chain links TRBV29-1 to TRBJ2-5; the D gene is possibly TRBD1 (6 bases). The DNA end lines up better with TRBJ2-7; the J call may be wrong. Germline-derived CDR1 and CDR2 are SQVTM and ANQGSEA. The CDR3 extends over 12 amino acids.

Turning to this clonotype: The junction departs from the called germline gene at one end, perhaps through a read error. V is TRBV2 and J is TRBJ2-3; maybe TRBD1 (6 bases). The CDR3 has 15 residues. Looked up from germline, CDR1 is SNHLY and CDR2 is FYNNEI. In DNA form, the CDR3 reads TGTGTCAGCAGTGAACAGGACAGCAAACCAGATACGCAGTATTTT. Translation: CVSSEQDSKPDTQYF.

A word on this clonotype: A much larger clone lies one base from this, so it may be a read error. In nucleotides, the CDR3 is TGTGCCAGCAGCCCCGAGACAGGGTACGAGCAGTACTTC. This encodes CASSPETGYEQYF. This chain links TRBV5-6 with TRBJ2-7; 7 positions agree with TRBD1. CDR3 length: 13 amino acids. With V trimmed by 4 bases and J by 4 bases, 5 bases remained unmatched. CDR1 and CDR2 from the germline V gene are SGHDT and YYEEEE.

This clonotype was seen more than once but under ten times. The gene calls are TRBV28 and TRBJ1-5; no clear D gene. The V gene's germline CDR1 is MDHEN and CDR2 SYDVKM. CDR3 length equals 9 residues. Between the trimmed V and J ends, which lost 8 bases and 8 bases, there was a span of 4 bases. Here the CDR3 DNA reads TGTGCCAGCGGGGAGCCCCAGCATTTT. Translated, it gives CASGEPQHF.

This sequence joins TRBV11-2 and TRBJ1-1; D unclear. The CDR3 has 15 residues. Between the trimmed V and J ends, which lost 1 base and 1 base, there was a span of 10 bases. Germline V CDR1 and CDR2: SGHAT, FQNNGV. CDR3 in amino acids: CASSLGARSNTEAFF. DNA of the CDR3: TGTGCCAGCAGCTTAGGGGCCCGATCGAACACTGAAGCTTTCTTT.

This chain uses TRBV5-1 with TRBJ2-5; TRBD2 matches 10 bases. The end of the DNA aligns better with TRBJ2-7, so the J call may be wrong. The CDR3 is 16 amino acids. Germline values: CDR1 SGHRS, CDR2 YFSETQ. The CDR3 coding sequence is TGCGCCAGCAGCTTGCGCCGGCCTAGCGGGAGAAGCGAGCAGTACTTC. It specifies CASSLRRPSGRSEQYF.

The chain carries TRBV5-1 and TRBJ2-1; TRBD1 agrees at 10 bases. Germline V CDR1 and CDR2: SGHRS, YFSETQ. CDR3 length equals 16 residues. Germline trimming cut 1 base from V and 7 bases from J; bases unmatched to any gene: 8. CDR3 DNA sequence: TGCGCCAGCAGCTTGTTTATCCCGGGACAGGGGAATGAGCAGTTCTTC. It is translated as CASSLFIPGQGNEQFF.

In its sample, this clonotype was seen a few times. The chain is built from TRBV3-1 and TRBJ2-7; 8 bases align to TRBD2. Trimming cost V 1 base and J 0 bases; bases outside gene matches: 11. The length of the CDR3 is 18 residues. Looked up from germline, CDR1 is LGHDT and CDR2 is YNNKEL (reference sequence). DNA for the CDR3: TGTGCCAGCAGCCAAGTTGGGGCGGGAGGACTTCGCTCCTACGAGCAGTACTTC. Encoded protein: CASSQVGAGGLRSYEQYF.

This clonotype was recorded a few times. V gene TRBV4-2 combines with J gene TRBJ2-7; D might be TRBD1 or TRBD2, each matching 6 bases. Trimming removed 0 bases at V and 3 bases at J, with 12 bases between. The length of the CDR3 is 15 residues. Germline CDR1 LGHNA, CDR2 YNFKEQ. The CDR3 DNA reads TGTGCCAGCAGCCAAGAGGGGGCGGGATTCTACGAGCAGTACTTC. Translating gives CASSQEGAGFYEQYF.

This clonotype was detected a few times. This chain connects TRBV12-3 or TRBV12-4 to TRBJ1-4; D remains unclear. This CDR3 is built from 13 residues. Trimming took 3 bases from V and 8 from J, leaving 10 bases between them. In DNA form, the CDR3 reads TGTGCCAGCAGTTTGGTTGGCGGGGAAAAACTGTTTTTT. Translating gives CASSLVGGEKLFF.

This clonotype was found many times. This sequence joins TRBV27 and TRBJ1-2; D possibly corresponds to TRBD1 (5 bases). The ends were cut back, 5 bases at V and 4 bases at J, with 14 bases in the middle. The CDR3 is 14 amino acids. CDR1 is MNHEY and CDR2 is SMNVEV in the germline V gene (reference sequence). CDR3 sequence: CASSPGHTSYGYTF. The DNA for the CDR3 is TGTGCCAGCAGTCCGGGGCATACCAGCTATGGCTACACCTTC.

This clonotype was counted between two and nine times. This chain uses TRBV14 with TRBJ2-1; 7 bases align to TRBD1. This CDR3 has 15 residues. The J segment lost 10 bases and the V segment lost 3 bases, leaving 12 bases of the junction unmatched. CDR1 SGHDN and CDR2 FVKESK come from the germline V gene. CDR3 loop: CASSHRGGVPGEQFF. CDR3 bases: TGTGCCAGCAGCCACCGAGGGGGCGTCCCCGGCGAGCAGTTCTTC.

The CDR3 is CSAKGATFHNEQFF. Written as DNA, the CDR3 is TGCAGTGCCAAAGGGGCTACCTTTCACAATGAGCAGTTCTTC. The chain recombines TRBV20-1 with TRBJ2-1; D is perhaps TRBD1 (5 bases). The CDR3 spans 14 residues. V shed 6 bases and J shed 5 bases, with 17 bases lying between them. CDR1 and CDR2 (germline): DFQATT, SNEGSKA (reference sequence).

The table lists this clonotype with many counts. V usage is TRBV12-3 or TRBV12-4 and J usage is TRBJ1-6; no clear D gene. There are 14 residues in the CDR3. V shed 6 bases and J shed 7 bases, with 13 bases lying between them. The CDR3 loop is CASSVQEWNSPLHF. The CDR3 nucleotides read TGTGCCAGCAGCGTGCAGGAATGGAATTCACCCCTCCACTTT.

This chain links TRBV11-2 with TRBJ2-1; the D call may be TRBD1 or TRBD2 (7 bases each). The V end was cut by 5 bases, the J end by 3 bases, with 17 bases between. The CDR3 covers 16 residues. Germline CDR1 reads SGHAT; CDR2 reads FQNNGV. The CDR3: CASSNRGLINYNEQFF. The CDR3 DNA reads TGTGCCAGCAGCAACAGGGGACTAATAAACTACAATGAGCAGTTCTTC.

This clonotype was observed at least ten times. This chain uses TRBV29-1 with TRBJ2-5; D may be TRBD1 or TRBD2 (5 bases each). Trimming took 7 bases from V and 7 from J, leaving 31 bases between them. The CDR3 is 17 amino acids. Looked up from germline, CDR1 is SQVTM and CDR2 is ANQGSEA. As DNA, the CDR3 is TGCAGCGCCCCCCTGGGGCAGGCGACCCCAACTAGGATGACCCAGTACTTC. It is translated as CSAPLGQATPTRMTQYF. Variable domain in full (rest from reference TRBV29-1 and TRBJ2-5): SAVISQKPSRDICQRGTSLTIQCQVDSQVTMMFWYRQQPGQSLTLIATANQGSEATYESGFVIDKFPISRPNLTFSTLTVSNMSPEDSSIYLCSAPLGQATPTRMTQYFGPGTRLLVL.

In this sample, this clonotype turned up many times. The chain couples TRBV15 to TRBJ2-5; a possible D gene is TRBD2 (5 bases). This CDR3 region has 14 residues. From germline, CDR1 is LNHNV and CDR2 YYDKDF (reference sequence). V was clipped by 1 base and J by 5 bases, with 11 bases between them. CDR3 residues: CATSRVPGMETQYF. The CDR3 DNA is TGTGCCACCAGCAGAGTCCCGGGAATGGAGACCCAGTACTTC.

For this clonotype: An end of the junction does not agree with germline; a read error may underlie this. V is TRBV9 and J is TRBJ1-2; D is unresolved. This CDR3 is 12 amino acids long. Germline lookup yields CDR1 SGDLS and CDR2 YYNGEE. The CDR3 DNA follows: TGTGACAGCAGCCCGCCCAGCTATGGCTACACCTTC. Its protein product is CDSSPPSYGYTF. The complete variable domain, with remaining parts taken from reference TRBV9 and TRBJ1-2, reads DSGVTQTPKHLITATGQRVTLRCSPRSGDLSVYWYQQSLDQGLQFLIQYYNGEERAKGNILERFSAQQFPDLHSELNLSSLELGDSALYFCDSSPPSYGYTFGSGTRLTVV.

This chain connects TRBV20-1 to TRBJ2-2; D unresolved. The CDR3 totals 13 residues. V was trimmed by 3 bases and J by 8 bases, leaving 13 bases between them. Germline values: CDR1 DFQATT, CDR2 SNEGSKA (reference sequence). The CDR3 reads CSARVLLEGELFF. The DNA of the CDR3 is TGCAGTGCTAGGGTACTTCTCGAGGGGGAGCTGTTTTTT.

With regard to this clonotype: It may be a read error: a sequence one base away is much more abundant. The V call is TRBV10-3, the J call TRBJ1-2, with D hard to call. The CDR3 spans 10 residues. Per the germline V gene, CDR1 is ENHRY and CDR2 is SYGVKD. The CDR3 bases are TGTACCATCTTGGGGAATGGCTACACCTTC. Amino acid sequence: CTILGNGYTF.

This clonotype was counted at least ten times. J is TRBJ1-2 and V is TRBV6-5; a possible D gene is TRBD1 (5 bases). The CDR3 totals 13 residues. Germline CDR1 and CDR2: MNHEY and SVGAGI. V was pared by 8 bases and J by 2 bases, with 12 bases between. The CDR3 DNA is TGTGCCAGCGGTGGGGGATGGAACTATGGCTACACCTTC. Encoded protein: CASGGGWNYGYTF.

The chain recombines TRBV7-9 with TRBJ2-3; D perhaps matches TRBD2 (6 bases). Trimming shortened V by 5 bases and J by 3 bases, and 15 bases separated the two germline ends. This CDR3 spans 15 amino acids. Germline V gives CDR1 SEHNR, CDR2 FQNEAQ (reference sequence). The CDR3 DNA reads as TGTGCCAGCAGCCCGGGGGTATCGAGTACAGATACGCAGTATTTT. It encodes CASSPGVSSTDTQYF.

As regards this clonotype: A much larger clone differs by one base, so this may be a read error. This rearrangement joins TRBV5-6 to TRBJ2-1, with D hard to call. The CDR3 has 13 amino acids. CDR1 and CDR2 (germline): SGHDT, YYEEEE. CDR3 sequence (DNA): TGTACCAGCAGCTTCGAGTTCCGGAATGAGCAGTTCTTC. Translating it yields CTSSFEFRNEQFF.

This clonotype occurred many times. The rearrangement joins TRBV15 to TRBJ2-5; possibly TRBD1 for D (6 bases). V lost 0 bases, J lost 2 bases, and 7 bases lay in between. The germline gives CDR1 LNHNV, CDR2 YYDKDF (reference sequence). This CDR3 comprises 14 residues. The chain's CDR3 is CATSREDSQETQYF. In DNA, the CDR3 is TGTGCCACCAGCAGAGAGGACAGTCAAGAGACCCAGTACTTC.

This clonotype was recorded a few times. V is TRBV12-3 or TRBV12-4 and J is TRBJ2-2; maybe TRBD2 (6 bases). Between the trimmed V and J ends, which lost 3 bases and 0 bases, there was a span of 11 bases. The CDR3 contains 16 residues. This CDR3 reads CASSFKAGANTGELFF. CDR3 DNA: TGTGCCAGCAGTTTTAAAGCGGGTGCGAACACCGGGGAGCTGTTTTTT.

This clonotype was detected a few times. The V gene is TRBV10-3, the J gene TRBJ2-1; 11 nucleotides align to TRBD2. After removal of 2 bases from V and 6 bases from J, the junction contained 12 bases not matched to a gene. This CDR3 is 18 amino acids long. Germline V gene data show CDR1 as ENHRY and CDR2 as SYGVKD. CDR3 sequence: CAISELLTGTSGTNEQFF. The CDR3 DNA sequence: TGTGCCATCAGTGAGCTTCTAACCGGGACTAGCGGTACCAATGAGCAGTTCTTC.

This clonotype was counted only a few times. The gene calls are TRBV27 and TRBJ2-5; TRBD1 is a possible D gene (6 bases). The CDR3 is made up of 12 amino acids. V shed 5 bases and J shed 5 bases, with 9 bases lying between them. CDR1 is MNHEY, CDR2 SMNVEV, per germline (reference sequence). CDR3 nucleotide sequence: TGTGCCAGCAGTGCAGGGGCCGAGACCCAGTACTTC. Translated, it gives CASSAGAETQYF.